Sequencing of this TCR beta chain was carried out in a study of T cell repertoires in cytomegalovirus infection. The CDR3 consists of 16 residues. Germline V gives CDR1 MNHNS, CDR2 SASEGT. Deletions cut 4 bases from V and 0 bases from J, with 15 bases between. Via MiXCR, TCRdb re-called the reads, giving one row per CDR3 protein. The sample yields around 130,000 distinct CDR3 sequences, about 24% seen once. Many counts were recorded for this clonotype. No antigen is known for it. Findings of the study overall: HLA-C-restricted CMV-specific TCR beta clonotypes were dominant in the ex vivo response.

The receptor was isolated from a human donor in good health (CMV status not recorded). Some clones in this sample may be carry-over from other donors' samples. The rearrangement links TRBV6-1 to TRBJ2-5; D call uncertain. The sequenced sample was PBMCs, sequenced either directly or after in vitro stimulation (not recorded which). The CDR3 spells CASSGQSPADQETQYF. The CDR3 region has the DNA TGTGCCAGCAGTGGCCAGAGTCCGGCGGACCAAGAGACCCAGTACTTC.